Following are 5 T cell receptor beta chains from one sample sequenced in a study of Graves' ophthalmopathy and Graves' hyperthyroidism. TCR beta CDR3 amplification used RNA transcripts. Following a first-round RT-PCR that used HTBI primers, a second-round multiplex PCR was carried out. TCRdb re-called the multiplex PCR reads with MiXCR, one entry per CDR3 protein. The table has almost 750,000 distinct CDR3 sequences, about 44% seen once. Input material: peripheral blood. These receptor sequences come from an adult man with Graves' ophthalmopathy.

The chain uses TRBV10-3 and TRBJ1-4, with TRBD1 identical over 9 bases. This CDR3 has 13 residues. CDR1 and CDR2 from the germline V gene are ENHRY and SYGVKD. J gave up 6 bases and V 5 bases, and 1 base lay outside the gene matches. In DNA form, the CDR3 reads TGTGCCATCAGTCGACAGGGGGATGAAAAACTGTTTTTT. This encodes CAISRQGDEKLFF.

This clonotype was seen many times. The chain is built from TRBV10-2 and TRBJ2-5, with 10 bases fitting TRBD2. Per germline, CDR1 WSHSY and CDR2 SAAADI. The CDR3 runs to 16 residues. Trimming removed 0 bases from V and 4 bases from J; junction bases left unmatched: 5. CDR3 sequence (DNA): TGCGCCAGCAGTGAGTCTGGGGGACTAGCGCCAGAGACCCAGTACTTC. It specifies CASSESGGLAPETQYF.

V gene TRBV19 combines with J gene TRBJ2-3, with TRBD2 matching over 7 bases. J was trimmed by 2 bases and V by 3 bases; bases with no gene match: 11. The CDR3 spans 17 residues. From germline, CDR1 is LNHDA and CDR2 SQIVND (reference sequence). The CDR3 reads CASSIVLTSSDTDTQYF. In DNA, the CDR3 is TGTGCCAGTAGTATTGTATTGACTAGCAGCGACACAGATACGCAGTATTTT.

This clonotype has at least ten counts. The chain uses TRBV4-1 and TRBJ1-2, with D unclear. Germline CDR1 MGHRA, CDR2 YSYEKL. The CDR3 consists of 14 residues. Trimming shortened V by 3 bases and J by 0 bases, and 8 bases separated the two germline ends. CDR3 in amino acids: CASSHGRTNYGYTF. In DNA form, the CDR3 reads TGCGCCAGCAGCCACGGACGGACTAACTATGGCTACACCTTC.

This clonotype was recorded once. V is TRBV14 and J is TRBJ1-3; no definite D call. V dropped 1 base and J dropped 11 bases, with 9 bases sitting between them. Germline CDR1 is SGHDN and CDR2 is FVKESK. The CDR3 has 12 amino acids. CDR3 DNA sequence: TGTGCCAGCAGCCAAGGCCCGGACGCCATATATTTT. This codes for CASSQGPDAIYF.